One sample yielded the 26 T cell receptor beta chains listed below, sequenced in a study of T cell responses to AZD1222 COVID-19 vaccine. Sequencing was performed with immunoSEQ multiplex PCR; in TCRdb, only in-frame clones are kept and a portion is missing. The sample lists 140,000 to 150,000 clones, 70% to 90% seen once, with more than 12% in the top ten. The sample was peripheral blood, taken on day 0 of AZD1222 vaccination. These receptors came from an adult in good health.

The chain couples TRBV6-5 to TRBJ1-2; TRBD1 aligns across 10 bases. The germline V gene encodes CDR1 MNHEY and CDR2 SVGAGI. J was trimmed by 5 bases and V by 4 bases; bases with no gene match: 7. This CDR3 region has 15 residues. The CDR3 sequence: CASSFMTGGDYGYTF. The CDR3 nucleotides read TGTGCCAGCAGTTTCATGACAGGGGGCGATTATGGCTACACCTTC.

The rearrangement links TRBV6-5 to TRBJ1-1, with 11 bases lining up with TRBD1. This CDR3 has 14 residues. Germline assignment: CDR1 MNHEY and CDR2 SVGAGI. The V gene end was trimmed by 5 bases and the J gene end by 7 bases; junction bases not matched to a gene: 6. The CDR3 region has the DNA TGTGCCAGCAGTACGGACAGGGGGCACGGTGAAGCTTTCTTT. This sequence encodes CASSTDRGHGEAFF.

The J gene is TRBJ1-2, the V gene TRBV11-2; TRBD1 aligns across 12 bases. The V gene end was trimmed by 5 bases and the J gene end by 3 bases; junction bases not matched to a gene: 10. The CDR3 has 17 amino acids. In germline, CDR1 is SGHAT, CDR2 FQNNGV. The CDR3: CASSTRGQGARDYGYTF. CDR3 bases: TGTGCCAGCAGCACGCGGGGACAGGGGGCGAGGGACTATGGCTACACCTTC.

The chain has TRBV29-1 and TRBJ1-1; D perhaps matches TRBD1 (5 bases). V lost 3 bases to trimming and J lost 1 base, with 12 bases between them. CDR1 and CDR2 from the germline V gene are SQVTM and ANQGSEA. This CDR3 region has 14 residues. This CDR3 reads CSVEGRQENTEAFF. CDR3 in DNA: TGCAGCGTTGAGGGGCGGCAGGAGAACACTGAAGCTTTCTTT.

The J gene is TRBJ2-4, the V gene TRBV18, with unresolved D. Trimming removed 4 bases from V and 3 bases from J, with 19 bases in between. Germline V CDR1 and CDR2: KGHSH, LQKENI. The CDR3 is made up of 17 amino acids. The CDR3 DNA reads TGTGCCAGCTCACTCTCCTCGCCAGGCCCAGGCAAAAACATTCAGTACTTC. Protein: CASSLSSPGPGKNIQYF.

V and J are TRBV7-9 and TRBJ1-5, with 7 bases aligning to TRBD1. The CDR3 has 14 amino acids. The germline V gene encodes CDR1 SEHNR and CDR2 FQNEAQ (reference sequence). V shed 6 bases, J shed 3 bases, and the junction held 5 bases outside the gene matches. CDR3 coding DNA: TGTGCCAGCAGTTCCGACAGGGACAATCAGCCCCAGCATTTT. Translation gives CASSSDRDNQPQHF.

This chain links TRBV28 with TRBJ2-3; D remains ambiguous. Per germline, CDR1 MDHEN and CDR2 SYDVKM. Trimming left V 11 bases short and J 4 bases short, with 7 bases between. The CDR3 is made up of 10 amino acids. CDR3 DNA: TGTGCCTCCCTGGCAGATACGCAGTATTTT. Residues: CASLADTQYF.

The rearrangement joins TRBV7-3 to TRBJ1-6, with 8 bases that match TRBD1. With V trimmed by 0 bases and J by 9 bases, 4 bases remained unmatched. Germline loops: CDR1 SGHTA, CDR2 FQGTGA. CDR3 length equals 15 residues. The DNA of the CDR3 is TGTGCCAGCAGCTTAACGGGACAGGCGATTTCACCCCTCCACTTT. This codes for CASSLTGQAISPLHF.

This chain joins TRBV7-2 and TRBJ2-6; D possibly uses TRBD1 or TRBD2 (5 bases each). This CDR3 is built from 16 residues. V lost 1 base and J 2 bases, leaving 9 bases between the germline ends. Germline V gene lookup returns CDR1 SGHTA and CDR2 FQGNSA. The CDR3 sequence: CASSLVGTPGANVLTF. The CDR3 nucleotides are TGTGCCAGCAGCTTAGTTGGGACCCCTGGGGCCAACGTCCTGACTTTC. The whole variable domain, remainder taken from reference TRBV7-2 and TRBJ2-6, is GAGVSQSPSNKVTEKGKDVELRCDPISGHTALYWYRQSLGQGLEFLIYFQGNSAPDKSGLPSDRFSAERTGGSVSTLTIQRTQQEDSAVYLCASSLVGTPGANVLTFGAGSRLTVL.

The rearrangement joins TRBV27 to TRBJ2-1; 8 bases fit TRBD1. Germline trimming cut 5 bases from V and 0 bases from J; bases unmatched to any gene: 9. CDR1 MNHEY and CDR2 SMNVEV come from the germline V gene (reference sequence). CDR3 length: 17 residues. For the CDR3, the DNA is TGTGCCAGCAGTGCCTGGACAGGGACGGGCTCCTACAATGAGCAGTTCTTC. This encodes CASSAWTGTGSYNEQFF.

This chain links TRBV28 with TRBJ1-5, with 7 bases that match TRBD1. This CDR3 contains 13 residues. V lost 9 bases and J lost 4; bases outside the gene matches: 6. The germline CDR1 and CDR2 sequences are MDHEN and SYDVKM. The CDR3 is CASRQGLNQPQHF. The CDR3 bases are TGTGCCAGTAGACAGGGATTGAATCAGCCCCAGCATTTT.

The CDR3 coding sequence is TGTGCCAGCAATGGGGGGGCGCCTGGAACTGAAGCTTTCTTT. This translates into CASNGGAPGTEAFF. The V and J genes are TRBV27 and TRBJ1-1; a weak D match, TRBD1 (6 bases). Germline values: CDR1 MNHEY, CDR2 SMNVEV (reference sequence). V was shortened by 7 bases and J by 5 bases, with 17 bases between the two germline ends. CDR3 length equals 14 residues.

V gene TRBV9 combines with J gene TRBJ1-2, with a tentative D call TRBD1 (5 bases). CDR1 and CDR2 from the germline V gene are SGDLS and YYNGEE. The CDR3 runs to 18 residues. Trimming took 4 bases from V and 3 from J, leaving 25 bases between them. The CDR3 region has the DNA TGTGCCAGCAGCCCGGGGGGGACTCTACCTCTCTCCGACTATGGCTACACCTTC. Protein product: CASSPGGTLPLSDYGYTF.

The chain is built from TRBV24-1 and TRBJ2-3, with D tentatively TRBD2 (6 bases). Germline assignment: CDR1 KGHDR and CDR2 SFDVKD. Trimming removed 9 bases from V and 0 bases from J, with 15 bases in between. CDR3 size: 15 residues. CDR3 DNA sequence: TGTGCCACCGGAGATACGGGGGTTAGCACAGATACGCAGTATTTT. Protein: CATGDTGVSTDTQYF.

This CDR3 reads CASSLAGGAYEQYF. CDR3 DNA: TGTGCCAGCAGCTTGGCGGGGGGGGCCTACGAGCAGTACTTC. V gene TRBV5-4 combines with J gene TRBJ2-7; TRBD2 matches 8 bases. In germline, CDR1 is SGHNT, CDR2 YYREEE (reference sequence). Germline trimming cut 0 bases from V and 2 bases from J; bases unmatched to any gene: 1. This CDR3 region has 14 residues.

V gene TRBV28 combines with J gene TRBJ1-2; the D gene is possibly TRBD1 (5 bases). The V gene's germline CDR1 is MDHEN and CDR2 SYDVKM. The CDR3 extends over 13 amino acids. The V gene lost 1 base and the J gene lost 4 bases, with 7 bases spanning the gap. CDR3 sequence (DNA): TGTGCCAGCAGTTTATCTCAGGGCTATGGCTACACCTTC. Its translation: CASSLSQGYGYTF.

This chain uses TRBV7-2 with TRBJ1-1; unclear D gene. V was pared by 5 bases and J by 2 bases, with 15 bases between. Per germline, CDR1 SGHTA and CDR2 FQGNSA. The CDR3 sequence is 15 residues long. CDR3 nucleotide sequence: TGTGCCAGCAGCCGGCAACCTACTAGAAACACTGAAGCTTTCTTT. Its protein is CASSRQPTRNTEAFF.

This clone appeared a single time. V and J are TRBV6-5 and TRBJ2-5, with D perhaps matching TRBD2 (5 bases). Germline-derived CDR1 and CDR2 are MNHEY and SVGAGI. The V gene lost 7 bases and the J gene lost 1 base, with 10 bases spanning the gap. This CDR3 comprises 13 residues. CDR3 nucleotide sequence: TGTGCCAGCAACGGGGAATCCCAAGAGACCCAGTACTTC. This gives the protein CASNGESQETQYF.

V and J are TRBV11-2 and TRBJ1-1; tentatively, D is TRBD1 (6 bases). Between the trimmed V and J ends, which lost 6 bases and 0 bases, there was a span of 17 bases. This CDR3 spans 16 amino acids. Germline V gene sequence: CDR1 SGHAT, CDR2 FQNNGV. CDR3 DNA sequence: TGTGCCAGCAGTAGTGAAGTGGGGGGCCTGAACACTGAAGCTTTCTTT. This gives the protein CASSSEVGGLNTEAFF.

The rearrangement uses TRBV6-5 and TRBJ2-3, with D possibly TRBD1 on 5 matching bases. Trimming left V 6 bases short and J 2 bases short, with 12 bases between. Germline assignment: CDR1 MNHEY and CDR2 SVGAGI. The CDR3 sequence is 14 residues long. The CDR3 loop is CASSSPGFTDTQYF. The CDR3 DNA is TGTGCCAGCAGCTCTCCAGGGTTCACAGATACGCAGTATTTT.

The gene calls are TRBV18 and TRBJ1-1; D ambiguous. V was clipped by 2 bases and J by 1 base, with 8 bases between them. This CDR3 is 14 amino acids long. Per germline, CDR1 KGHSH and CDR2 LQKENI. The DNA of the CDR3 is TGTGCCAGCTCACCAACGACGGGGAACACTGAAGCTTTCTTT. This sequence encodes CASSPTTGNTEAFF.

The V and J genes are TRBV15 and TRBJ1-5; possible D gene TRBD1, 5 bases. CDR3 size: 14 residues. The germline V gene has CDR1 LNHNV and CDR2 YYDKDF (reference sequence). Between the trimmed V and J ends, which lost 5 bases and 7 bases, there was a span of 15 bases. The CDR3: CATSGSGGRQPQHF. CDR3 sequence (DNA): TGTGCCACCAGCGGGTCGGGGGGACGACAGCCCCAGCATTTT.

The V call is TRBV4-1, the J call TRBJ2-5; possible D gene TRBD1, 6 bases. Germline V gene sequence: CDR1 MGHRA, CDR2 YSYEKL. This CDR3 spans 13 amino acids. V lost 3 bases and J lost 3, with 8 bases in between. The CDR3 spells CASSQSGEETQYF. Written as DNA, the CDR3 is TGCGCCAGCAGCCAGTCAGGGGAAGAGACCCAGTACTTC.

Only a few counts were recorded for this clone. This chain joins TRBV7-8 and TRBJ1-1; D gene ambiguous. CDR1 and CDR2 (germline): SGHVS, FQNEAQ. The CDR3 totals 16 residues. V dropped 7 bases and J dropped 0 bases, with 18 bases sitting between them. The chain's CDR3 is CASTPRRAPMNTEAFF. The CDR3 bases are TGTGCCAGCACACCCAGGCGGGCTCCGATGAACACTGAAGCTTTCTTT.

The V and J genes are TRBV11-3 and TRBJ1-1; D is unclear. CDR1 and CDR2 (germline): SGHNT, YENEEA. CDR3 length: 13 amino acids. Deletions cut 5 bases from V and 5 bases from J, with 12 bases between. For the CDR3, the DNA is TGTGCCAGCAGCCAAGGGCTGGGGACTGAAGCTTTCTTT. It translates to CASSQGLGTEAFF.

The chain links TRBV28 to TRBJ1-6, with D uncertain. The V end lost 6 bases, the J end lost 8 bases, and 8 bases lay between the germline ends. CDR1 and CDR2 from the germline V gene are MDHEN and SYDVKM. There are 12 residues in the CDR3. Here the CDR3 DNA reads TGTGCCAGCAGCGAGCATCATTCACCCCTCCACTTT. This gives the protein CASSEHHSPLHF.